This is a list of T cell receptor beta chains from one sample in a study of human T cells and chemical hapten exposure. TCRdb ran MiXCR on the RACE reads and lists one entry per CDR3 protein. The table includes 80,000 to 100,000 distinct CDR3 sequences, around 9.9% detected once. Sequences were derived from whole blood, sampled in connection with sensitization to the hapten diphenylcyclopropenone (DPC). These receptors all come from a woman aged 25 to 39 with alopecia areata. Some clones in this sample may be carry-over from other donors' samples. Both conserved end residues are part of each CDR3. A D gene is named only where the DNA matches it firmly. Size is omitted from some rows. Given values are once, few, many or a class for expanded clones.

j_call: TRBJ2-1
d_call: TRBD2
v_call: TRBV3-1
clone_size: many
cdr3_nt: TGTGCCAGCAGCTCCCGGACTAGCGGCAATGAGCAGTTCTTC
cdr3_aa: CASSSRTSGNEQFF

j_call: TRBJ2-3
d_call: -
v_call: TRBV29-1
clone_size: many
cdr3_nt: TGCAGCGTTGGGGTCCAAGATACGCAGTATTTT
cdr3_aa: CSVGVQDTQYF

j_call: TRBJ2-3
d_call: -
v_call: TRBV7-9
clone_size: -
cdr3_nt: TGTGCCACCGCGGGGGCGGCTGGGGCGCAGTATTTT
cdr3_aa: CATAGAAGAQYF

j_call: TRBJ2-7
d_call: -
v_call: TRBV3-1
clone_size: few
cdr3_nt: TGTGCCAGCAGCCAAGATACGACTCTAACCTACGAGCAGTACTTC
cdr3_aa: CASSQDTTLTYEQYF

j_call: TRBJ2-6
d_call: -
v_call: TRBV29-1
clone_size: many
cdr3_nt: TGCAGCGCCGGTATCTCTGGGGCCAACGTCCTGACTTTC
cdr3_aa: CSAGISGANVLTF

j_call: TRBJ2-7
d_call: -
v_call: TRBV12-3/TRBV12-4
clone_size: many
cdr3_nt: TGTGCCAGCAGCCTACAGGGACCTTACGAGCAGTACTTC
cdr3_aa: CASSLQGPYEQYF

j_call: TRBJ2-2
d_call: TRBD2
v_call: TRBV6-5
clone_size: -
cdr3_nt: TGTGCCAGCACTCGACTAGCGGGAGGAGGCACCGGGGAGCTGTTTTTT
cdr3_aa: CASTRLAGGGTGELFF

j_call: TRBJ1-1
d_call: TRBD1
v_call: TRBV5-4
clone_size: -
cdr3_nt: TGTGCCAGCAGCCAACGGGACAGGGGAGACACTGAAGCTTTCTTT
cdr3_aa: CASSQRDRGDTEAFF

j_call: TRBJ2-7
d_call: TRBD1
v_call: TRBV20-1
clone_size: few
cdr3_nt: TGCAGTGCTCAATCCACCGGGACAGAGGGGTACGAGCAGTACTTC
cdr3_aa: CSAQSTGTEGYEQYF

j_call: TRBJ1-1
d_call: -
v_call: TRBV12-3/TRBV12-4
clone_size: many
cdr3_nt: TGTGCCAGCAGTTTAGAAAGGGGATCAAGCCAAGCTTTCTTT
cdr3_aa: CASSLERGSSQAFF

j_call: TRBJ2-3
d_call: TRBD2
v_call: TRBV12-3/TRBV12-4
clone_size: many
cdr3_nt: TGTGCCAGCAGCCGTGGACTAGCGGGGAGCACAGATACGCAGTATTTT
cdr3_aa: CASSRGLAGSTDTQYF

j_call: TRBJ2-1
d_call: TRBD1
v_call: TRBV29-1
clone_size: many
cdr3_nt: TGCAGCGTTGACGACAGGGGGAAGAATGAGCAGTTCTTC
cdr3_aa: CSVDDRGKNEQFF

j_call: TRBJ2-1
d_call: -
v_call: TRBV11-2
clone_size: -
cdr3_nt: TGTGCCAGCACCTCACAGACCAGGGGCTACAATGAGCAGTTCTTC
cdr3_aa: CASTSQTRGYNEQFF

j_call: TRBJ2-3
d_call: TRBD2
v_call: TRBV5-1
clone_size: -
cdr3_nt: TGCGCCAGCAGCTATTGGACTAGCGGGGTCACAGATACGCAGTATTTT
cdr3_aa: CASSYWTSGVTDTQYF

j_call: TRBJ2-1
d_call: TRBD2
v_call: TRBV3-1
clone_size: -
cdr3_nt: TGTGCCAGCAGCCAACCTAGCGGGGGGCGTTACAATGAGCAGTTCTTC
cdr3_aa: CASSQPSGGRYNEQFF

j_call: TRBJ1-1
d_call: -
v_call: TRBV6-5
clone_size: -
cdr3_nt: TGTGCCAGCAGTTCTTGGGTGAACATTGAAGCTTTCTTT
cdr3_aa: CASSSWVNIEAFF

j_call: TRBJ2-7
d_call: -
v_call: TRBV28
clone_size: many
cdr3_nt: TGTGCCAGCACCCGAGGGGGGACGAAGTACTACGAGCAGTACTTC
cdr3_aa: CASTRGGTKYYEQYF

j_call: TRBJ2-2
d_call: -
v_call: TRBV9
clone_size: few
cdr3_nt: TGTGCCAGCAGCGTAGTTGAGCGCACCGGGGAGCTGTTTTTT
cdr3_aa: CASSVVERTGELFF

j_call: TRBJ1-5
d_call: -
v_call: TRBV4-2
clone_size: many
cdr3_nt: TGTGCCAGCAGCCAAGTTCAACAGGGACCCCAGCCCCAGCATTTT
cdr3_aa: CASSQVQQGPQPQHF

j_call: TRBJ1-1
d_call: -
v_call: TRBV5-6
clone_size: many
cdr3_nt: TGTGCCAGCAGCTTTTACAGGGAGAGTGAAGCTTTCTTT
cdr3_aa: CASSFYRESEAFF

j_call: TRBJ1-4
d_call: TRBD1
v_call: TRBV2
clone_size: many
cdr3_nt: TGTGCCAGCAGGGACCCTGACAGGGGTCCCAATGAAAAACTGTTTTTT
cdr3_aa: CASRDPDRGPNEKLFF

j_call: TRBJ1-5
d_call: -
v_call: TRBV18
clone_size: -
cdr3_nt: TGTGCCAGCTCACCGGCGGGCAATCAGCCCCAGCATTTT
cdr3_aa: CASSPAGNQPQHF

j_call: TRBJ1-2
d_call: -
v_call: TRBV4-1
clone_size: -
cdr3_nt: TGCGCCAGCAGCCTAGGACAGATTACTAACTATGGCTACACCTTC
cdr3_aa: CASSLGQITNYGYTF

j_call: TRBJ2-5
d_call: TRBD1
v_call: TRBV5-1
clone_size: many
cdr3_nt: TGCGCCAGCAGCGCAGGGGGCTATGAGACCCAGTACTTC
cdr3_aa: CASSAGGYETQYF

j_call: TRBJ1-2
d_call: TRBD1
v_call: TRBV12-3/TRBV12-4
clone_size: few
cdr3_nt: TGTGCCAGCAGTTCACAGGGGGCTGGCTACACCTTC
cdr3_aa: CASSSQGAGYTF

j_call: TRBJ1-2
d_call: TRBD1
v_call: TRBV7-3
clone_size: many
cdr3_nt: TGTGCCAGCAGCCCCGGGACAGGGGACTATGGCTACACCTTC
cdr3_aa: CASSPGTGDYGYTF

j_call: TRBJ1-2
d_call: TRBD1
v_call: TRBV7-8
clone_size: many
cdr3_nt: TGTGCCAGCAGCCCCGACAGGGACAGGGTCTATGGCTACACCTTC
cdr3_aa: CASSPDRDRVYGYTF

j_call: TRBJ1-2
d_call: TRBD1
v_call: TRBV12-3/TRBV12-4
clone_size: -
cdr3_nt: TGTGCCAGCAGTATTTCGGACAGGAGGCCTTATGGCTACACCTTC
cdr3_aa: CASSISDRRPYGYTF

j_call: TRBJ2-3
d_call: TRBD2
v_call: TRBV20-1
clone_size: few
cdr3_nt: TGCAGTGAACAGGCACCACTAGCGGGGGTCACAGATACGCAGTATTTT
cdr3_aa: CSEQAPLAGVTDTQYF

j_call: TRBJ1-1
d_call: -
v_call: TRBV27
clone_size: few
cdr3_nt: TGTGCCAGCAGTTTCGGGGGGGCGCGAGCTGAAGCTTTCTTT
cdr3_aa: CASSFGGARAEAFF

j_call: TRBJ1-1
d_call: -
v_call: TRBV11-3
clone_size: many
cdr3_nt: TGTGCCAGCAGCGCCGGGGAGGGGGTGAACACTGAAGCTTTCTTT
cdr3_aa: CASSAGEGVNTEAFF

j_call: TRBJ1-1
d_call: -
v_call: TRBV7-2
clone_size: few
cdr3_nt: TGTGCCAGCAGCTTAGTGGGGTATAACACTGAAGCTTTCTTT
cdr3_aa: CASSLVGYNTEAFF

j_call: TRBJ2-5
d_call: TRBD1
v_call: TRBV5-1
clone_size: many
cdr3_nt: TGCGCCAGCAGCTCTGGGACAGCCGAAGAGACCCAGTACTTC
cdr3_aa: CASSSGTAEETQYF

j_call: TRBJ1-1
d_call: -
v_call: TRBV5-5
clone_size: few
cdr3_nt: TGTGCCAGCAGCGTGTGGACTGAAGCTTTCTTT
cdr3_aa: CASSVWTEAFF

j_call: TRBJ2-1
d_call: -
v_call: TRBV28
clone_size: few
cdr3_nt: TGTGCCAGCAGCACTCCGGGACGAGACTACAATGAGCAGTTCTTC
cdr3_aa: CASSTPGRDYNEQFF

j_call: TRBJ2-1
d_call: TRBD2
v_call: TRBV6-6
clone_size: many
cdr3_nt: TGTGCCAGCAGTTACTCAAGCGGGAGGGAATTCGGCGAGCAGTTCTTC
cdr3_aa: CASSYSSGREFGEQFF

j_call: TRBJ2-3
d_call: TRBD2
v_call: TRBV15
clone_size: -
cdr3_nt: TGTGCCACCAGCAGCGGAGCTAGCGGGGGGGCTGATACGCAGTATTTT
cdr3_aa: CATSSGASGGADTQYF

j_call: TRBJ1-6
d_call: -
v_call: TRBV20-1
clone_size: many
cdr3_nt: TGCAGTGCTAGAGTCCGGGGAAATAATTCACCCCTCCACTTT
cdr3_aa: CSARVRGNNSPLHF

j_call: TRBJ2-2
d_call: TRBD1
v_call: TRBV12-3/TRBV12-4
clone_size: -
cdr3_nt: TGTGCCAGCAGTCCATTTGGGACAGGGAGCGGGGAGCTGTTTTTT
cdr3_aa: CASSPFGTGSGELFF

j_call: TRBJ2-3
d_call: TRBD2
v_call: TRBV7-2
clone_size: -
cdr3_nt: TGTGCCAGCAGGACCGGGACTAGGCAGGGGACGCAGTATTTT
cdr3_aa: CASRTGTRQGTQYF

j_call: TRBJ2-2
d_call: -
v_call: TRBV10-1
clone_size: few
cdr3_nt: TGCGCCAGCAGTCCGGCTGCCGACATCACCGGGGAGCTGTTTTTT
cdr3_aa: CASSPAADITGELFF

j_call: TRBJ2-1
d_call: TRBD2
v_call: TRBV3-1
clone_size: many
cdr3_nt: TGTGCCAGCAGTCCCGGACTAGCGGGAGATAATGAGCAGTTCTTC
cdr3_aa: CASSPGLAGDNEQFF

j_call: TRBJ1-6
d_call: -
v_call: TRBV2
clone_size: -
cdr3_nt: TGTGCCAGCAGTGCCCCCGCGGGGGCGAATTCACCCCTCCACTTT
cdr3_aa: CASSAPAGANSPLHF

j_call: TRBJ2-3
d_call: TRBD2
v_call: TRBV7-9
clone_size: few
cdr3_nt: TGTGCCAGCAGCCCTAGCGGGACTAGCGGGAGTTATACAGATACGCAGTATTTT
cdr3_aa: CASSPSGTSGSYTDTQYF

j_call: TRBJ2-1
d_call: TRBD2
v_call: TRBV14
clone_size: many
cdr3_nt: TGTGCCAGCAGCCACCCGGGACTAGCGGGGAGAAATGAGCAGTTCTTC
cdr3_aa: CASSHPGLAGRNEQFF

j_call: TRBJ2-2
d_call: -
v_call: TRBV12-3/TRBV12-4
clone_size: -
cdr3_nt: TGTGCCAGCAGCCCCCTGGGAAACACCGGGGAGCTGTTTTTT
cdr3_aa: CASSPLGNTGELFF

j_call: TRBJ1-2
d_call: -
v_call: TRBV5-1
clone_size: few
cdr3_nt: TGCGCCAGCAGCTTGGGCCCCTCCGGACAGACTAACTATGGCTACACCTTC
cdr3_aa: CASSLGPSGQTNYGYTF

j_call: TRBJ2-3
d_call: -
v_call: TRBV19
clone_size: many
cdr3_nt: TGTGCCAGTAGGACGACTTATTTCACAGATACGCAGTATTTT
cdr3_aa: CASRTTYFTDTQYF

j_call: TRBJ2-5
d_call: TRBD2
v_call: TRBV7-3
clone_size: many
cdr3_nt: TGTGCCAGCAGCTTAACTCCTAGCGGAGGGGAGACCCAGTACTTC
cdr3_aa: CASSLTPSGGETQYF

j_call: TRBJ2-2
d_call: -
v_call: TRBV28
clone_size: many
cdr3_nt: TGTGCCAGCAGCCCCTCCATCGCGAACACCGGGGAGCTGTTTTTT
cdr3_aa: CASSPSIANTGELFF

j_call: TRBJ2-3
d_call: -
v_call: TRBV6-2/TRBV6-3
clone_size: -
cdr3_nt: TGTGCCAGTCGTAAGGACAGCACAGATACGCAGTATTTT
cdr3_aa: CASRKDSTDTQYF

j_call: TRBJ2-1
d_call: -
v_call: TRBV29-1
clone_size: many
cdr3_nt: TGCAGCGTTGGTGACCTTCTGGATGAGCAGTTCTTC
cdr3_aa: CSVGDLLDEQFF

j_call: TRBJ2-5
d_call: -
v_call: TRBV28
clone_size: many
cdr3_nt: TGTGCCAGCAGTTTCGGACAGTCTGGGGAGACCCAGTACTTC
cdr3_aa: CASSFGQSGETQYF

j_call: TRBJ2-3
d_call: -
v_call: TRBV20-1
clone_size: few
cdr3_nt: TGCAGTGCTCTCAGACCTAGCACAGATACGCAGTATTTT
cdr3_aa: CSALRPSTDTQYF

j_call: TRBJ2-7
d_call: TRBD1
v_call: TRBV2
clone_size: -
cdr3_nt: TGTGCCAGCAGTTTGGGGACAGGGGGCAAGCAGTACTTC
cdr3_aa: CASSLGTGGKQYF

j_call: TRBJ1-2
d_call: -
v_call: TRBV29-1
clone_size: many
cdr3_nt: TGCAGCGCCATGACAGGATATGGCTACACCTTC
cdr3_aa: CSAMTGYGYTF

j_call: TRBJ1-1
d_call: TRBD1
v_call: TRBV20-1
clone_size: few
cdr3_nt: TGCAGTGCCCTTATCTGGCTTGACAGGGAGGGGAACATGAACACTGAAGCTTTCTTT
cdr3_aa: CSALIWLDREGNMNTEAFF